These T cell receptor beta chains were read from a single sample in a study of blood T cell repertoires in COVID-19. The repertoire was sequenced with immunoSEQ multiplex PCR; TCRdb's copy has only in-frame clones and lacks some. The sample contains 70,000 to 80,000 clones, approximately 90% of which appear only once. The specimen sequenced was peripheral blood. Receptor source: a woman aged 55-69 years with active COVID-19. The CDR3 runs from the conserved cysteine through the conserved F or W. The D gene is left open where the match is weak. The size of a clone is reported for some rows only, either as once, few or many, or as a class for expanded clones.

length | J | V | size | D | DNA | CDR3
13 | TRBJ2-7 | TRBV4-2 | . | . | TGTGCCAGCAGCCAAGGCCCAGCGTATGAGCAGTACTTC | CASSQGPAYEQYF
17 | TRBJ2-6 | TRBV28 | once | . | TGTGCCAGCAGTATGGGCCTTATCTACTCTGGGGCCAACGTCCTGACTTTC | CASSMGLIYSGANVLTF
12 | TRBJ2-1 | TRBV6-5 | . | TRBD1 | TGTGCCAGCAGCCGACAGGGCGATGAGCAGTTCTTC | CASSRQGDEQFF
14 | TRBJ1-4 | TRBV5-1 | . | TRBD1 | TGCGCCAGCAGCACGACAGGGGGCGATGAAAAACTGTTTTTT | CASSTTGGDEKLFF
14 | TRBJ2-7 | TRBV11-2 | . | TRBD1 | TGTGCCAGCAGCATTACCGGGACAGCCTACGAGCAGTACTTC | CASSITGTAYEQYF
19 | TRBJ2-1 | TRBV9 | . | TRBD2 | TGTGCCAGCAGCGTAGGATATCCGGGACTAGCGGGAGGGCCGGGTGAGCAGTTCTTC | CASSVGYPGLAGGPGEQFF
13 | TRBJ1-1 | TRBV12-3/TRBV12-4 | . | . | TGTGCCAGCACTACAAGACAGTACACTGAAGCTTTCTTT | CASTTRQYTEAFF
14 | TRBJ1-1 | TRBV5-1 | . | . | TGCGCCAGCAGCCAGGGAACACAGAACACTGAAGCTTTCTTT | CASSQGTQNTEAFF
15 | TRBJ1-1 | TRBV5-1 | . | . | TGCGCCAGCAGCCCTGCCGGGACTAAAATCGCTGAAGCTTTCTTT | CASSPAGTKIAEAFF
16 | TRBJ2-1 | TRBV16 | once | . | TGTGCCAGCAGCCGCCTGGACAGAAGCTCCTACAATGAGCAGTTCTTC | CASSRLDRSSYNEQFF
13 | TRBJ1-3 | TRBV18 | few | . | TGTGCCAGCTCACCATCCTACGGGGACACCATATATTTT | CASSPSYGDTIYF
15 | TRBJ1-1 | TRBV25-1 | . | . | TGTGCCAGCAGTGAAAGTTTCCCAGGGGACACTGAAGCTTTCTTT | CASSESFPGDTEAFF
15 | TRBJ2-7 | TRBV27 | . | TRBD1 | TGTGCCAGCAGTGAGGCGGACAGGAGGAGGTACGAGCAGTACTTC | CASSEADRRRYEQYF
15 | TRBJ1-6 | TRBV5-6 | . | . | TGTGCCAGCAGCTTGGTGGAGGCTATTGATTCACCCCTCCACTTT | CASSLVEAIDSPLHF
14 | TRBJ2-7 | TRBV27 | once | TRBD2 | TGTGCCAGCAGTCGCGGGAGGGCCGCCTACGAGCAGTACTTC | CASSRGRAAYEQYF
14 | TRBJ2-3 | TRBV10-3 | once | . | TGTGCCATCAGAGCTAGACAGGGCACAGATACGCAGTATTTT | CAIRARQGTDTQYF
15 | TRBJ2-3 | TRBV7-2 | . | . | TGTGCCAGCAGCCCAGGCCCTAGCAGGACAGATACGCAGTATTTT | CASSPGPSRTDTQYF
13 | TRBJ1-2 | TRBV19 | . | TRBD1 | TGTGCCAGTAGCCAGGACAGGAACTATGGCTACACCTTC | CASSQDRNYGYTF
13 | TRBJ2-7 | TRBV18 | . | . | TGTGCCAGCTCACGAACCCCAGGGAACGAGCAGTACTTC | CASSRTPGNEQYF
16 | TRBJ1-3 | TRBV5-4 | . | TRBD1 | TGTGCCAGCAGCTCCCGGGACAGGGGGGCGGGGAACACCATATATTTT | CASSSRDRGAGNTIYF
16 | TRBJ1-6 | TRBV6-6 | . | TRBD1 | TGTGCCAGCAGTTCCAGGCCGGGACAGGGCAATTCACCCCTCCACTTT | CASSSRPGQGNSPLHF
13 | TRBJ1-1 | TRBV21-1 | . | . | TGTGCCAGCAGCCCCAAAGGGGATACTGAAGCTTTCTTT | CASSPKGDTEAFF
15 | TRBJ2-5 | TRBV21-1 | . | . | TGTGCCAGCAGCAAAACCCGGGACAGGGAAGAGACCCAGTACTTC | CASSKTRDREETQYF
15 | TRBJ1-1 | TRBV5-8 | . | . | TGTGCCAGCAGCCAGCCCGGACAGCCCAGCACTGAAGCTTTCTTT | CASSQPGQPSTEAFF
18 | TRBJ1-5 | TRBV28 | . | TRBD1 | TGTGCCAGCAGGAACGACAGGGGGCGGCGTTCTGGACATCAGCCCCAGCATTTT | CASRNDRGRRSGHQPQHF
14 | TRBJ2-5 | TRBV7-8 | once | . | TGTGCCAGCAGCCGGAGGGTCAGAAAAGAGACCCAGTACTTC | CASSRRVRKETQYF
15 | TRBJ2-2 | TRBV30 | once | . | TGTGCCTGGAGTGTGGTGGGCAGGAACACCGGGGAGCTGTTTTTT | CAWSVVGRNTGELFF
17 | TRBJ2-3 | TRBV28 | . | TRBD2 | TGTGCCAGCAGTACCCATCGGACTAGCGGGACCACAGATACGCAGTATTTT | CASSTHRTSGTTDTQYF
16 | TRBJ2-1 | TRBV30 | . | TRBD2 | TGTGCCTGGAGTGGGACTAGCGACCGCTCCTACAATGAGCAGTTCTTC | CAWSGTSDRSYNEQFF
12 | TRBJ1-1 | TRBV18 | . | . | TGTGCCAGCTCACCAACGAGGTTTGAAGCTTTCTTT | CASSPTRFEAFF
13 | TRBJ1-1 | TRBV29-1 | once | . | TGCAGCGTTCGTCGGGTCCTCGGCGCTGAAGCTTTCTTT | CSVRRVLGAEAFF
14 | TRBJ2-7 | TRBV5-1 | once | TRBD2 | TGCGCCAGCAGCTTAGGCGGGAGCTCCTACGAGCAGTACTTC | CASSLGGSSYEQYF
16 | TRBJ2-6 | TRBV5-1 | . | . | TGCGCCAGCAGCTTGGGCGTCGGGACAGGGGCCAACGTCCTGACTTTC | CASSLGVGTGANVLTF
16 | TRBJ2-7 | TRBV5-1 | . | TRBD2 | TGCGCCAGCAGCTCAGGGTACGGGACGGGGGGCTACGAGCAGTACTTC | CASSSGYGTGGYEQYF
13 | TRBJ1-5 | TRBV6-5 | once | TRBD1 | TGTGCCAGCAGCAGACAGGGAAATCAGCCCCAGCATTTT | CASSRQGNQPQHF
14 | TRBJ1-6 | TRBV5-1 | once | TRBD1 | TGCGCCAGCAGCTCGACAGGGGCAGGGACACCCCTCCACTTT | CASSSTGAGTPLHF
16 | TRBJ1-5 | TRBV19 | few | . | TGTGCCAGTAGCCTGAACAGGGCGAATAGCAATCAGCCCCAGCATTTT | CASSLNRANSNQPQHF
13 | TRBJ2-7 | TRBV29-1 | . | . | TGCAGCGCAGCAGGGGGGAACTCCTACGAGCAGTACTTC | CSAAGGNSYEQYF
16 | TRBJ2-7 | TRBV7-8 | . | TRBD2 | TGTGCCAGCAGCTCCGCCGGGACTAGCGTCTCCTACGAGCAGTACTTC | CASSSAGTSVSYEQYF
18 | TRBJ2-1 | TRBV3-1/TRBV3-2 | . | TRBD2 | TGTGCCAGCAGCCAAGATCCCCGGCTAGCGGGAACTAACAATGAGCAGTTCTTC | CASSQDPRLAGTNNEQFF
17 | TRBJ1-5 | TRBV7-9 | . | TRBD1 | TGTGCCAGCAGCCACAACCCGGGACAGTCTAGCAATCAGCCCCAGCATTTT | CASSHNPGQSSNQPQHF
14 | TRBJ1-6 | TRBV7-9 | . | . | TGTGCCAGCAGCTTCGAGGGTGGAAGCTCACCCCTCCACTTT | CASSFEGGSSPLHF
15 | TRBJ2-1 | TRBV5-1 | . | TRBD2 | TGCGCCAGCACCACCCAACGGGCGGGAGGGTATGAGCAGTTCTTC | CASTTQRAGGYEQFF
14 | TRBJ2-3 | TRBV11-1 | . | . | TGTGCCAGCAGTTTGGCCCGGGGCACAGATACGCAGTATTTT | CASSLARGTDTQYF
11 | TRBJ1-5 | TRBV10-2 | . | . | TGCGCCAGCGGGCGAGATCAGCCCCAGCATTTT | CASGRDQPQHF
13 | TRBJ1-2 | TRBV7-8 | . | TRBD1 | TGTGCCAGCAGATCTGGGGACAGGGGGACCAACACCTTC | CASRSGDRGTNTF
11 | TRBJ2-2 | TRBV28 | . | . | TGTGCCAGCAGTACAGGGGGGGAGCTGTTTTTT | CASSTGGELFF
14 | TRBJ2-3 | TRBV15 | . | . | TGTGCCACCAGCAGTGGCTCTCCCACAGATACGCAGTATTTT | CATSSGSPTDTQYF
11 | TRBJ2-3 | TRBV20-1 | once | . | TGCAGTGCCCGAGACAGGGATACGCAGTATTTT | CSARDRDTQYF